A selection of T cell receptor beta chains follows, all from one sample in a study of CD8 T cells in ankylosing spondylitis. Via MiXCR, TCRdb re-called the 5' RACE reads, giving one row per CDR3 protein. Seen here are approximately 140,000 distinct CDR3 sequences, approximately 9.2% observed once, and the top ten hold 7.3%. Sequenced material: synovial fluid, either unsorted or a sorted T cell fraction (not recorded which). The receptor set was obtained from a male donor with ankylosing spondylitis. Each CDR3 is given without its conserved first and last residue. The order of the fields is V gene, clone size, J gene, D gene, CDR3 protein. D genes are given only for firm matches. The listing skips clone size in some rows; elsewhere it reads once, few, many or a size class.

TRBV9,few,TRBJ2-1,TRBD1,ASSDGQAGDNEQF
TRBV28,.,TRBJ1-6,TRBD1,ASSIAGTGINSPLH
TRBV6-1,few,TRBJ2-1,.,ASSHASLAERNNEQF
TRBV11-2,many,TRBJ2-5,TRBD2,ARQRSPLAGVGVKETQY
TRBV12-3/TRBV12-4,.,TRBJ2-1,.,ASSRLTPGKF
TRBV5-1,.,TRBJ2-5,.,ASSDLQGETQY
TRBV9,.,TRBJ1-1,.,ASSSSGQSTEAF
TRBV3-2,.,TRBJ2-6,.,ATSKDPGGASGANVLT
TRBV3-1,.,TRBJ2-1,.,ASSHCRGRNNEQF
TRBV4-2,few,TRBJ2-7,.,ASSHRLGQPSYEQY
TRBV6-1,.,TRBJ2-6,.,ASSLILSGANVLT
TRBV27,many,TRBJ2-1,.,ASSNRGYNEQF
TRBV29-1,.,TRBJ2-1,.,SVHGPYSEQF
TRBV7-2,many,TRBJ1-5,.,ASSTRGGGNQPQH
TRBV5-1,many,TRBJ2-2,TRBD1,ASTRQGSTGELF
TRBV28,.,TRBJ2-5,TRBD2,ASNRGGVETQY
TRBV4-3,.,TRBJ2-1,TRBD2,ASSLLLTSAQNEQI
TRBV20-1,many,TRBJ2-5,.,SARQGETQY
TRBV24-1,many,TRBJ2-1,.,ATSDFRGRPSSYNEQF
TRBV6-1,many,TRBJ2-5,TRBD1,ASRKGQGSSETQY
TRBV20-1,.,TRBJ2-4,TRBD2,SPKLPGTSGRDIQY
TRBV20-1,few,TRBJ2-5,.,SASSSRLGTQY
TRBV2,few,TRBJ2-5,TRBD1,ASSPQTGGTQY
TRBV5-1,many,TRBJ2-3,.,ASSFSGARRDTQY
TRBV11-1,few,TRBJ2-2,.,ATGGRADTGELF
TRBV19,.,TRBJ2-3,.,ASKYRRGSTDTQY
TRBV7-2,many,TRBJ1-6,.,ASNLRSGNSPLH
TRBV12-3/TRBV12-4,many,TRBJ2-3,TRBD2,ASSLGSGVGPGTQY
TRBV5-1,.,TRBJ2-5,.,ASSFGFGRAGETQY
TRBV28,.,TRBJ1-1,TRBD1,ASSPTTGPEAF
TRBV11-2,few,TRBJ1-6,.,ASSLDINSPLH
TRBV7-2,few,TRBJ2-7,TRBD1,ASSSRTGGAYEQY
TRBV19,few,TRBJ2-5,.,ASSIGPTQETQY
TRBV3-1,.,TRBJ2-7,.,ASSISGRAAEQY
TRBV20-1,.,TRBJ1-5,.,SARLVQGPYSNQPQH
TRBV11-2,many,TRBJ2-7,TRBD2,ASSLRAGLAGFAYEQY
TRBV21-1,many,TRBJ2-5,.,ASGPWERETQY
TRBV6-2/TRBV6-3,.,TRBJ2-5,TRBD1,ASSSRQGIKETQY
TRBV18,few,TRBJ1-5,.,ASSPSGSDQPQH
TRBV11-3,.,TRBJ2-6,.,ASSLGGFGANVLT
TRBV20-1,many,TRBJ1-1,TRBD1,SADRARTEAF
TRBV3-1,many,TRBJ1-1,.,ASSPQVMNTEAF
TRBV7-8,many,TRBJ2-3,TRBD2,ASSLPTSGSSTDTQY
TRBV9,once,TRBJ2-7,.,ASSLSPFPNEQY
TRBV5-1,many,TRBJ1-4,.,ASSNYGPNEKLF
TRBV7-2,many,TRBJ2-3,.,ASSHSLRGSRTDTQY
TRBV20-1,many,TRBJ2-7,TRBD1,SASYRGPEQY
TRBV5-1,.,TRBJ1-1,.,ASSFEGSTEAF